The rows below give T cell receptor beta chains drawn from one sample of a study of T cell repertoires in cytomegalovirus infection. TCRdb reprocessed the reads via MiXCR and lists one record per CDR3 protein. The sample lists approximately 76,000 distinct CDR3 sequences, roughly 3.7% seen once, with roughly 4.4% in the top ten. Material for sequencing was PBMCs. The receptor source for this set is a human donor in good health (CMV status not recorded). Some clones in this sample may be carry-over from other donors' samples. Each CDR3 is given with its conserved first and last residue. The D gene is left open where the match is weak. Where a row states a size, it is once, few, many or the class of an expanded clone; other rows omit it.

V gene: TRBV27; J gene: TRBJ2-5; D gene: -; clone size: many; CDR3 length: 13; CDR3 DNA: TGTGCCAGCAGCACGGGACTCCTGCAAACCCAGTACTTC; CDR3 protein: CASSTGLLQTQYF
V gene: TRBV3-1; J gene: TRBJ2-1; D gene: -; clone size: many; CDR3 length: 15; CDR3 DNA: TGTGCCAGCGGTCTACCGCGGGGCACCTACAATGAGCAGTTCTTC; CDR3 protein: CASGLPRGTYNEQFF
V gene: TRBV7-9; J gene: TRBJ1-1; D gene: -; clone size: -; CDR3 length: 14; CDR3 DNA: TGTGCCAGCAGCCTAAAACAGGGCGTCACTGAAGCTTTCTTT; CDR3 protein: CASSLKQGVTEAFF
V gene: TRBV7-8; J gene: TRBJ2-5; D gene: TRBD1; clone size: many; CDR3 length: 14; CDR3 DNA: TGTGCCAGCAGCCTACAGGGGCCGGGGGAGACCCAGTACTTC; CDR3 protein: CASSLQGPGETQYF
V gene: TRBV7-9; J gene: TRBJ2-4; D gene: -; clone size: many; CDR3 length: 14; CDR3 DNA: TGTGCCAGCAGCTTAGCCTCGGGTAAAAACATTCAGTACTTC; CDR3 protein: CASSLASGKNIQYF
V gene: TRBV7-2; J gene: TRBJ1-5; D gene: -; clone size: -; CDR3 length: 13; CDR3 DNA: TGTGCCAGCAGCTCTTCGGTGGACCATCCCCAGCATTTT; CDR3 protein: CASSSSVDHPQHF
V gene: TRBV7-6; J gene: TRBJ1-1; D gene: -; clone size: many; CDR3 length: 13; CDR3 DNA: TGTGCCAGCAGCCAGATGACAGGTTCTGAAGCTTTCTTT; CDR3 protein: CASSQMTGSEAFF
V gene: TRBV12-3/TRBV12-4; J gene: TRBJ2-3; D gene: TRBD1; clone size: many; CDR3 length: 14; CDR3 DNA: TGTGCCAGTACTAACAGGGGCTCAGCAGATACGCAGTATTTT; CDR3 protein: CASTNRGSADTQYF
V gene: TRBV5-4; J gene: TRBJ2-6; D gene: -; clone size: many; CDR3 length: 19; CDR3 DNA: TGTGCCAGCAGCTTCTCCCGATCGACGGGACGCTCTGGGGCCAACGTCCTGACTTTC; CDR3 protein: CASSFSRSTGRSGANVLTF
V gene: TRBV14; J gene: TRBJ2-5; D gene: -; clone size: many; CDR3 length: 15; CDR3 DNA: TGTGCCAGCAGCCAAGATCGGGGCCCTCGGGAGACCCAGTACTTC; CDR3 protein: CASSQDRGPRETQYF
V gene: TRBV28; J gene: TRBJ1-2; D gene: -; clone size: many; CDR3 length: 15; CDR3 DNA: TGTGCCAGCAGTTTTGAAGGGGTGGCGAACTATGGCTACACCTTC; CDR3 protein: CASSFEGVANYGYTF
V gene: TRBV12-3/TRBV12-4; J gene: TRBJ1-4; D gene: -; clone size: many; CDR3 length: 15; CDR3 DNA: TGTGCCAGCAGTTTCGATGGGGCCAAAGGGGAAAAACTGTTTTTT; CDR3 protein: CASSFDGAKGEKLFF
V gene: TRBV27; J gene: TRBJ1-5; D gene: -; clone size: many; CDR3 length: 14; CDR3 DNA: TGTGCCAGCAGTTTAGGACCCCCGTATAGGCCCCAGCATTTT; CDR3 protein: CASSLGPPYRPQHF
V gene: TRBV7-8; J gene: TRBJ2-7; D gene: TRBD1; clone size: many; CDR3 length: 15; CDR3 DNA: TGTGCCAGCAGCTTTCCGGGACAGGGAACCTACGAGCAGTACTTC; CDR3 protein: CASSFPGQGTYEQYF
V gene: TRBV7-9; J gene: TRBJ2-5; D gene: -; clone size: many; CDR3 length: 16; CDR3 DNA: TGTGCCAGCAGCTTAAATACGCGGAAGTCACAAGAGACCCAGTACTTC; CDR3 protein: CASSLNTRKSQETQYF
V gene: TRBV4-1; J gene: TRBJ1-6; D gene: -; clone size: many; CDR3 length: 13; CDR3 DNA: TGCGCCAGCAGCCAAGTAGGGAATTCACCCCTCCACTTT; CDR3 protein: CASSQVGNSPLHF
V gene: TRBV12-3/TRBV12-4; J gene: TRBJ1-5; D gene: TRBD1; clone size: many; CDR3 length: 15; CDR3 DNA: TGTGCCAGCAGTGAAAGACAGGGGGGCAATCAGCCCCAGCATTTT; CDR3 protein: CASSERQGGNQPQHF
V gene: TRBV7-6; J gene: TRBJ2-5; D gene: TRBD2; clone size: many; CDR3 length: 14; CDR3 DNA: TGTGCCAGCAGCTTGCCGGGGGGGCGGGAGACCCAGTACTTC; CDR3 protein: CASSLPGGRETQYF
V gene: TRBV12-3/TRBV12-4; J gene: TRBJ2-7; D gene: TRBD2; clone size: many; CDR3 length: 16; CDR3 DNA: TGTGCCAGCAGTCGGTCGAATCGGGGACTAAGATACGAGCAGTACTTC; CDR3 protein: CASSRSNRGLRYEQYF
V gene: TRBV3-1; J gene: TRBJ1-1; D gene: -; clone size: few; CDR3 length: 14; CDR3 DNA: TGTGCCAGCAGCCACGTAACAGGGTTCGCTGAAGCTTTCTTT; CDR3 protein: CASSHVTGFAEAFF
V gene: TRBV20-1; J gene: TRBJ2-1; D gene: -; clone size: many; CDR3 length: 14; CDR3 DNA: TGCAGTGCTGGGGAGCCAGTTGGGAACAATGAGCAGTTCTTC; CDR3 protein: CSAGEPVGNNEQFF
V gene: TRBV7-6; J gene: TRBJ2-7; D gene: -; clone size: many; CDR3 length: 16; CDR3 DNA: TGTGCCAGCAGCCCCACCGGAGGGACGAATGCCTACGAGCAGTACTTC; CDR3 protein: CASSPTGGTNAYEQYF
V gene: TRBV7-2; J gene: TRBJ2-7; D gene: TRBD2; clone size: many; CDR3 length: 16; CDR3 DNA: TGTGCCAGCAGCTTAGAGTCAGCGGGGGGAAACTACGAGCAGTACTTC; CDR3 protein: CASSLESAGGNYEQYF
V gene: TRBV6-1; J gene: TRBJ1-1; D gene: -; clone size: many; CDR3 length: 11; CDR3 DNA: TGTGCCAGCAGTGAAGTGGGGGAAGCTTTCTTT; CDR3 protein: CASSEVGEAFF
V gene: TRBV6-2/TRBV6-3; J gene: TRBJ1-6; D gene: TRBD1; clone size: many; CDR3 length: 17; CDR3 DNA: TGTGCCAGCAGTCACCTACTAACCGGGACAGAGGATTCACCCCTCCACTTT; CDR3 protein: CASSHLLTGTEDSPLHF
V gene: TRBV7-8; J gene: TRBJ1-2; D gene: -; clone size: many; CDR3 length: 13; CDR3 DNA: TGTGCCAGCAGCTTTTCAGGGAACTATGGCTACACCTTC; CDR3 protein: CASSFSGNYGYTF
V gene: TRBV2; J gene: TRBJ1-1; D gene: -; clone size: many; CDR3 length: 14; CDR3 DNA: TGTGCCAGCAGTTTAGGGCACATGAACACTGAAGCTTTCTTT; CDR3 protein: CASSLGHMNTEAFF
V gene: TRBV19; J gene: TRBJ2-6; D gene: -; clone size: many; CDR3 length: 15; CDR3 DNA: TGTGCCAGCCTAAGTGGGGACTCTGGGGCCAACGTCCTGACTTTC; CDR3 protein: CASLSGDSGANVLTF
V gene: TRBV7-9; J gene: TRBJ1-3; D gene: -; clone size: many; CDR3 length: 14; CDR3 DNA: TGTGCCAGCAGCCCCCCAGGGTCTGGAAACACCATATATTTT; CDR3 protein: CASSPPGSGNTIYF
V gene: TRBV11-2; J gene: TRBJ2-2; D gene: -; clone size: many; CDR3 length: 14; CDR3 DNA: TGTGCCAGCAGCTCGACGTTTGGCACCGGGGAGCTGTTTTTT; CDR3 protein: CASSSTFGTGELFF
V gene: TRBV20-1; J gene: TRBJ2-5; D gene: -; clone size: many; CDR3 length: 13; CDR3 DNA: TGCAGTGCTAGGATAGTGGGGTGGGAGACCCAGTACTTC; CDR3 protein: CSARIVGWETQYF
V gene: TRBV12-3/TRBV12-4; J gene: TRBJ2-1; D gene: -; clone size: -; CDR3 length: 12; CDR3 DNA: TGTGCCAGCAGTAAGAATCGCGATGAGCAGTTCTTC; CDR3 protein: CASSKNRDEQFF
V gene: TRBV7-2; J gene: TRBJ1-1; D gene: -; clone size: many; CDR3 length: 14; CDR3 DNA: TGTGCCAGCAGCTTGAACAGGGTGGGAACTGAAGCTTTCTTT; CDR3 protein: CASSLNRVGTEAFF
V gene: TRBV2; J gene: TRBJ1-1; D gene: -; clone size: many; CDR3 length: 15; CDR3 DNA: TGTGCCAGCAGATCGTGGGTGGACGCTTCCCTTCCAGCTTTCTTT; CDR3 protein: CASRSWVDASLPAFF
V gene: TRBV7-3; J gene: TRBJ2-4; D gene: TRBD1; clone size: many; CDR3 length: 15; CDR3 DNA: TGTGCCAGCAGCCCTGGCAGGGGGGCCAAAAACATTCAGTACTTC; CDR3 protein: CASSPGRGAKNIQYF
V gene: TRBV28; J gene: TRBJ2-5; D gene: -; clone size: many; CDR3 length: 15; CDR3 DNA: TGTGCCAGCAGTTTATCGTCCCCGGGCTTACTAGGCCAGTACTTC; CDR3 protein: CASSLSSPGLLGQYF
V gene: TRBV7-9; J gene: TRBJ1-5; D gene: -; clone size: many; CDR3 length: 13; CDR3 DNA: TGTGCCAGCAGCAACTATAGCAATCAGCCCCAGCATTTT; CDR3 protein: CASSNYSNQPQHF
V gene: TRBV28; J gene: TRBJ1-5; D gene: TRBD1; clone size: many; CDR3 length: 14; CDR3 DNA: TGTGCCAGCACTCAACAGGGGGGAAATCAGCCCCAGCATTTT; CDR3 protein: CASTQQGGNQPQHF
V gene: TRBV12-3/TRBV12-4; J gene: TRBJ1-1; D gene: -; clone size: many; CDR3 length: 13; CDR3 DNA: TGTGCCAGCAGCACCCTCGGGGGAACTGAAGCTTTCTTT; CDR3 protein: CASSTLGGTEAFF
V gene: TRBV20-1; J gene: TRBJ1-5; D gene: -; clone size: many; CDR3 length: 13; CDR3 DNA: TGCAGTGCTAGACGGGCTTTCGGTCAGCCCCAGCATTTT; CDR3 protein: CSARRAFGQPQHF
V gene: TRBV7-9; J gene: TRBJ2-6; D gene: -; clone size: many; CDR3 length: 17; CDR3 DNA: TGTGCCAGCAGCAAACGACAGAGCAGCTCTGGGGCCAACGTCCTGACTTTC; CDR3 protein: CASSKRQSSSGANVLTF
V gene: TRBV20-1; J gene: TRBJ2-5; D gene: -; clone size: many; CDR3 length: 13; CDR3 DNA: TGCAGGGGGATAGTACCCCACGAGAAGACCCAGTACTTC; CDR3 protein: CRGIVPHEKTQYF
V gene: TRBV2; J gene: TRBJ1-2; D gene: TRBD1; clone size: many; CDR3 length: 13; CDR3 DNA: TGTGCCAGCCATATACAGGGGGACTATGGCTACACCTTC; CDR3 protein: CASHIQGDYGYTF
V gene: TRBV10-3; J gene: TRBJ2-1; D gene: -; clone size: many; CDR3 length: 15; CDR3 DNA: TGTGCCATCAGTCCCACCCCAGGGCTCTACAATGAGCAGTTCTTC; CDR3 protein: CAISPTPGLYNEQFF
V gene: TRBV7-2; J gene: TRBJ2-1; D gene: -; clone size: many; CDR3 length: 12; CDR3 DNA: TGTGCCAGCAGCTATATGGGGCTAGCAGCGTTCTTC; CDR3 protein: CASSYMGLAAFF
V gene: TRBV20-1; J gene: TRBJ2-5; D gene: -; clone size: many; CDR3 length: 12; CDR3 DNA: TGCAGTGCTAGAAACCCGGGACTCGACGGTACCTTC; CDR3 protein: CSARNPGLDGTF
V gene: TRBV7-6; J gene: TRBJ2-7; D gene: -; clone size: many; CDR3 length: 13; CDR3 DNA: TGTGCCAGCAGCTTAGTGTTATGGAGCAAACAGTACTTC; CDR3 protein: CASSLVLWSKQYF
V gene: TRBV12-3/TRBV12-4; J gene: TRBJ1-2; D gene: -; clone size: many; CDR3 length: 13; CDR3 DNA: TGTGCCAGCAGTTTACAGGGAATTGATGGCTACACCTTC; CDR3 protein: CASSLQGIDGYTF
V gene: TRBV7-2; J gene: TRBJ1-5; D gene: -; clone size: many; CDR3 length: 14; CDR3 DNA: TGTGCCAGCAGCTTAAACCCGGCCGATCAGCCCCAGCATTTT; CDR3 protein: CASSLNPADQPQHF
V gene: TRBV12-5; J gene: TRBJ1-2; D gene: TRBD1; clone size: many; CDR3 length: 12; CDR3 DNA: TGTGCTAGTGGTCGCTTACAGGGGCCCTACACCTTC; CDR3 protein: CASGRLQGPYTF